This record concerns one T cell receptor beta chain sequence. What it binds is not known. This sample is drawn from a study of PD-1 blockade in classical Hodgkin lymphoma. Across the whole study: Nivolumab 3 mg/kg was given intravenously every 2 weeks. Study-wide findings and caveats: Baseline TCR diversity was reportedly lower in newly diagnosed patients than healthy donors.

After autologous stem cell transplantation all patients relapsed, and prior brentuximab vedotin exposure differed between cohorts. Produced via immunoSEQ multiplex PCR; TCRdb's table is partial and in-frame only. The profile shows nearly 100,000 clones, over 70% of them singletons. Germline V lookup: CDR1 MNHEY, CDR2 SMNVEV (reference sequence). The V gene lost 7 bases and the J gene lost 0 bases, with 13 bases spanning the gap. The CDR3 runs 15 residues. Sequences were derived from peripheral blood mononuclear cells (PBMCs), sampled at baseline. The chain combines TRBV27 with TRBJ2-1, with D possibly TRBD1 on 7 matching bases. The clonotype was recovered from a human donor with classical Hodgkin lymphoma. The chain's CDR3 is CASTSGDSSYNEQFF. For the CDR3, the DNA is TGTGCCAGCACCTCGGGGGACAGCTCCTACAATGAGCAGTTCTTC.